Given below is one TCR beta chain in context. Its antigen is not identified. As for treatment: oral pan-JAK inhibitor, 5-10 mg twice daily. The researchers isolated CD4+ and CD8+ T cells from PBMCs by sorting. cDNA reverse transcribed from extracted RNA served as the sequencing template. Profiled with immunoSEQ multiplex PCR; TCRdb holds only in-frame clones, not every one. Of 190,000 or so clones listed, under 60% were seen once; the top ten hold approximately 12%. The sample belongs to a study of CD8+ T cells in alopecia areata. CDR1 is SQVTM and CDR2 is ANQGSEA in the germline V gene. The CDR3 extends over 12 amino acids. Trimming took 7 bases from V and 0 from J; bases not matched to a gene: 0. Whole-study findings and limits: Any link of baseline CD8+ expansion to response, resting on one nonresponder, remains uncertain. Many expanded lesional clones stayed in scalp and blood while on tofacitinib. Affected scalp, especially in alopecia totalis/universalis, had a higher clonality than normal scalp did.

V and J are TRBV29-1 and TRBJ1-3; 7 nucleotides agree with TRBD1. The specimen comprised CD8+ T cells sorted from blood, sampled at week 24, from a patient treated with tofacitinib. This receptor was identified in a human donor with alopecia areata. CDR3 DNA: TGCAGCGCAGGGGGCTCTGGAAACACCATATATTTT. It yields the protein CSAGGSGNTIYF.